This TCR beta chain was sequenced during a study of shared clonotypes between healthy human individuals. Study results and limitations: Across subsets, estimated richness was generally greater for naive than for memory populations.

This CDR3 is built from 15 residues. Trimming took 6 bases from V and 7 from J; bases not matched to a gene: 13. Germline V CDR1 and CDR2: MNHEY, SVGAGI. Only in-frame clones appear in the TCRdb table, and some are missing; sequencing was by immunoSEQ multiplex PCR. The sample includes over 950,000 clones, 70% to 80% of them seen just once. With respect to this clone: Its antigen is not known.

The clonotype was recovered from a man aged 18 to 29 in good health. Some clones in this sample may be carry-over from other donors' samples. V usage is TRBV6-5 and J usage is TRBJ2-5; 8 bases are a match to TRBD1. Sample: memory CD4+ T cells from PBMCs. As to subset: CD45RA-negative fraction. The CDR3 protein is CASRLSRGLVGTQYF. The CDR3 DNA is TGTGCCAGCAGATTATCCAGGGGGCTGGTAGGGACCCAGTACTTC.